The 10 T cell receptor beta chains in this list originate from one sample, sequenced in a study of blood T cells in healthy people across ages. Next came a second PCR, run for about 6 to 12 cycles, which used a sample-barcoded 5' primer along with a J-beta primer mix. TCRdb ran MiXCR on the 5' RACE reads and lists one entry per CDR3 protein. The repertoire holds 700,000 to 950,000 distinct CDR3 sequences, with 35% to 45% as singletons. Specimen: blood. Source of these receptors: a woman in her fifties or sixties in good health.

The gene calls are TRBV29-1 and TRBJ2-3; a weak D match, TRBD1 (5 bases). Germline V gene sequence: CDR1 SQVTM, CDR2 ANQGSEA. Trimming stripped 4 bases from V and 3 bases from J, with 20 bases between. The CDR3 is made up of 16 amino acids. The CDR3 nucleotides are TGCAGCGTTGGACCTATAGGGGTGGTCCAAACAGATACGCAGTATTTT. This translates into CSVGPIGVVQTDTQYF.

This chain uses TRBV20-1 with TRBJ2-3; perhaps TRBD1 as D (5 bases). Germline values: CDR1 DFQATT, CDR2 SNEGSKA (reference sequence). There are 13 residues in the CDR3. Trimming left V 5 bases short and J 3 bases short, with 12 bases between. CDR3 DNA sequence: TGCAGTGCTCCCAAAAGGGGTACAGATACGCAGTATTTT. Its protein is CSAPKRGTDTQYF.

In its sample, this clonotype was seen a few times. The chain has TRBV25-1 and TRBJ1-2, with 8 nucleotides matching TRBD1. Germline-derived CDR1 and CDR2 are MGHDK and SYGVNS. This CDR3 spans 13 amino acids. V lost 6 bases to trimming and J lost 2 bases; unmatched junction nucleotides: 2. CDR3 protein: CASRRDRNYGYTF. CDR3 in DNA: TGTGCCAGCAGACGGGACAGGAACTATGGCTACACCTTC.

The chain links TRBV20-1 to TRBJ2-4; 13 bases map to TRBD2. Germline CDR1 and CDR2: DFQATT and SNEGSKA (reference sequence). The CDR3 has 13 amino acids. Trimming took 6 bases from V and 6 from J; bases not matched to a gene: 2. The CDR3 is CSARTSGGNIQYF. CDR3 bases: TGCAGTGCGAGGACTAGCGGGGGAAACATTCAGTACTTC.

This clonotype was observed a handful of times. The rearrangement uses TRBV29-1 and TRBJ2-3; 10 bases are a match to TRBD2. This CDR3 is 15 amino acids long. Germline V CDR1 and CDR2: SQVTM, ANQGSEA. J gave up 4 bases and V 6 bases, and 10 bases lay outside the gene matches. CDR3: CSVPGRLAGPDTQYF. The CDR3 DNA is TGCAGCGTCCCCGGTCGACTAGCGGGCCCAGATACGCAGTATTTT.

This clonotype was observed a handful of times. The rearrangement links TRBV20-1 to TRBJ1-4; 8 bases map to TRBD1. After removal of 0 bases from V and 8 bases from J, the junction contained 5 bases not matched to a gene. The CDR3 has 14 residues. In germline, CDR1 is DFQATT, CDR2 SNEGSKA (reference sequence). CDR3 amino acids: CSARDRQGAEKLFF. In nucleotides, the CDR3 is TGCAGTGCTAGAGATAGGCAGGGGGCAGAAAAACTGTTTTTT.

This clonotype was seen only a few times. This rearrangement joins TRBV3-1 to TRBJ1-6; tentative D call: TRBD1 (5 bases). The CDR3 sequence is 13 residues long. Trimming cost V 4 bases and J 7 bases, with 8 bases left between them. Germline CDR1 reads LGHDT; CDR2 reads YNNKEL (reference sequence). Written as DNA, the CDR3 is TGTGCCAGCAGCCCACGGGGCAATTCACCCCTCCACTTT. It codes for CASSPRGNSPLHF.

This clonotype came up many times. J is TRBJ2-7 and V is TRBV4-3; D possibly uses TRBD1 or TRBD2 (5 bases each). In germline, CDR1 is LGHNA, CDR2 YSLEER. The length of the CDR3 is 15 residues. V shed 0 bases and J shed 3 bases, with 12 bases lying between them. The CDR3 region is CASSQERGRVYEQYF. CDR3 nucleotide sequence: TGCGCCAGCAGCCAAGAAAGGGGACGGGTCTACGAGCAGTACTTC.

This clonotype was observed a few times. The CDR3 coding sequence is TGCGCCAGCAAAAGGGCGGCAGATACGCAGTATTTT. Its protein is CASKRAADTQYF. This chain uses TRBV5-1 with TRBJ2-3; D uncertain. Trimming removed 6 bases at V and 4 bases at J, with 9 bases between. This CDR3 is 12 amino acids long. CDR1 and CDR2 from the germline V gene are SGHRS and YFSETQ. Full variable domain (remainder filled in from reference TRBV5-1 and TRBJ2-3): KAGVTQTPRYLIKTRGQQVTLSCSPISGHRSVSWYQQTPGQGLQFLFEYFSETQRNKGNFPGRFSGRQFSNSRSEMNVSTLELGDSALYLCASKRAADTQYFGPGTRLTVL.

This chain links TRBV30 with TRBJ2-7; D possibly corresponds to TRBD1 (6 bases). V gave up 0 bases and J gave up 4 bases, with 10 bases separating them. Germline V gene sequence: CDR1 GTSNPN, CDR2 SVGIG (reference sequence). The CDR3 is 13 residues long. The CDR3 region has the DNA TGTGCCTGGAGTGTAGGGACACAATACGAGCAGTACTTC. This sequence encodes CAWSVGTQYEQYF.